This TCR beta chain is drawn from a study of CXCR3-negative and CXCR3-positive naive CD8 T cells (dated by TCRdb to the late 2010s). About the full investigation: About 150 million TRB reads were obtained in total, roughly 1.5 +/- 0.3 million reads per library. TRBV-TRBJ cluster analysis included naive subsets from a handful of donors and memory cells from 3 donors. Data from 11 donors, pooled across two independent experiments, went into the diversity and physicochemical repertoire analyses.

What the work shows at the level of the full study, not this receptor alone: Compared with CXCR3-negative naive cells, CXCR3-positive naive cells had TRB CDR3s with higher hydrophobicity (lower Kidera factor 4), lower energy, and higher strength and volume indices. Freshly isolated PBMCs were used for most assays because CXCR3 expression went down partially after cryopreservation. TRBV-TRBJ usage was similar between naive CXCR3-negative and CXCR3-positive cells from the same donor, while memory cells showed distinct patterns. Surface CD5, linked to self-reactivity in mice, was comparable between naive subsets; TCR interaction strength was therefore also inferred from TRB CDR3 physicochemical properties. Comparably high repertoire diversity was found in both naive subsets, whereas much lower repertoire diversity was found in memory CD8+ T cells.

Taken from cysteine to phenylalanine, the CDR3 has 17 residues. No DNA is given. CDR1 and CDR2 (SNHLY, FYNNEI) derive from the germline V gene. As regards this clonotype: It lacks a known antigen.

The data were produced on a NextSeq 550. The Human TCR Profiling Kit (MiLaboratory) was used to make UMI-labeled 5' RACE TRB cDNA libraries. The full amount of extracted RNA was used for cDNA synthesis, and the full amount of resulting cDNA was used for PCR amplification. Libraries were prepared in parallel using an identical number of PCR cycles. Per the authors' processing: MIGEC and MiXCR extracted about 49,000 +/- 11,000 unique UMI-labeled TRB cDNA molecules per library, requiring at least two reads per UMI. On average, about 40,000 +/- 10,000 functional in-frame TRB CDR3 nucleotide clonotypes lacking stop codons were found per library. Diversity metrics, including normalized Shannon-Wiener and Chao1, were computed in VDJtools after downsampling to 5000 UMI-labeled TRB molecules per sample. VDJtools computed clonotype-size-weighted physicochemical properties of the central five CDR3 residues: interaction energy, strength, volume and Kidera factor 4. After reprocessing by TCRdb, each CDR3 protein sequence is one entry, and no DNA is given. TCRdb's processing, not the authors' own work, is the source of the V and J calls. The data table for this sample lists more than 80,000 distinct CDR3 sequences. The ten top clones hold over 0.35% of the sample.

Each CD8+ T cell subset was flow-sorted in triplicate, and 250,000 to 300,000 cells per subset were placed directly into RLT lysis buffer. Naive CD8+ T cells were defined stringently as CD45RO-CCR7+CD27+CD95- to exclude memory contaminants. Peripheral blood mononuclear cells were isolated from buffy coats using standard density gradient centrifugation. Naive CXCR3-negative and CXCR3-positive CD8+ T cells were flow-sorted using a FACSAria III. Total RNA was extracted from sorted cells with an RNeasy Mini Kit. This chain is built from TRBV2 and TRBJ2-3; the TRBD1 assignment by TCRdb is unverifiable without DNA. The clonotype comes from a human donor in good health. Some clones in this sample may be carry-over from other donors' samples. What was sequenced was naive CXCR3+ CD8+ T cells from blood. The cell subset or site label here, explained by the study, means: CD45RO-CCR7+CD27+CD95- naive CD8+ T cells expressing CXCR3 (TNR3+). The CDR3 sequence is CASRELQGAKSTDTQYF. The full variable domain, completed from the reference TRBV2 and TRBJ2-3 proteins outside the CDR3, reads EPEVTQTPSHQVTQMGQEVILRCVPISNHLYFYWYRQILGQKVEFLVSFYNNEISEKSEIFDDQFSVERPDGSNFTLKIRSTKLEDSAMYFCASRELQGAKSTDTQYFGPGTRLTVL.